This T cell receptor (beta chain) was captured in a study of T cell repertoires in cytomegalovirus infection. One entry per CDR3 protein results from TCRdb running MiXCR on the reads. The data show 350,000 to 550,000 distinct CDR3 sequences, 25% to 40% seen once. The TCR comes from a human donor in good health (CMV status not recorded). Some clones in this sample may be carry-over from other donors' samples. Input material: PBMCs.

In DNA, the CDR3 is TGCGCCAGCAGCCGAGACTTGACAGGGGAGGCCTCCTACGAGCAGTACTTC. It encodes CASSRDLTGEASYEQYF. The chain uses TRBV4-3 and TRBJ2-7; TRBD1 agrees at 8 bases. V lost 4 bases to trimming and J lost 0 bases; unmatched junction nucleotides: 11. This CDR3 comprises 17 residues. Germline V gene lookup returns CDR1 LGHNA and CDR2 YSLEER.